Shown below are 23 T cell receptor beta chains from a single sample sequenced in a study of control samples from healthy donors and cancer patients. Sequenced by immunoSEQ multiplex PCR; TCRdb stores in-frame clones only, minus some. Altogether about 150,000 clones are present, about 94% being singletons, with the ten largest covering 8.5%. Sequencing was done on a sample of blood. These TCRs come from a woman in her forties in good health.

The V gene is TRBV6-5, the J gene TRBJ2-1; D unresolved. Germline V gene lookup returns CDR1 MNHEY and CDR2 SVGAGI. The CDR3 runs 13 residues. With 3 bases removed from V and 8 bases from J, the gap between germline ends came to 11 bases. The chain's CDR3 is CASSYSRIDEQFF. The CDR3 bases are TGTGCCAGCAGTTATTCGCGGATCGATGAGCAGTTCTTC.

The gene calls are TRBV6-1 and TRBJ1-5; D perhaps matches TRBD1 (6 bases). The V gene's germline CDR1 is MNHNS and CDR2 SASEGT. The CDR3 covers 17 residues. V was pared by 0 bases and J by 0 bases, with 12 bases between. Here the CDR3 reads CASSEAWDNYSNQPQHF. The CDR3 nucleotides read TGTGCCAGCAGTGAAGCATGGGACAATTATAGCAATCAGCCCCAGCATTTT.

This chain joins TRBV6-5 and TRBJ1-1; TRBD1 is a possible D gene (6 bases). Germline V CDR1 and CDR2: MNHEY, SVGAGI. V gave up 0 bases and J gave up 3 bases, with 11 bases separating them. The CDR3 contains 15 residues. The chain's CDR3 is CASSYSSGADTEAFF. DNA of the CDR3: TGTGCCAGCAGTTACTCGTCAGGGGCGGACACTGAAGCTTTCTTT.

This CDR3 is CASGTTSGGENEQFF. DNA for the CDR3: TGTGCTAGTGGTACGACTAGCGGGGGGGAGAATGAGCAGTTCTTC. The V gene is TRBV12-5, the J gene TRBJ2-1, with 14 bases matching TRBD2. CDR3 length: 15 residues. With V trimmed by 5 bases and J by 7 bases, 4 bases remained unmatched. Germline-derived CDR1 and CDR2 are LGHNT and FRNRAP.

The chain is built from TRBV6-1 and TRBJ2-1; 12 nucleotides agree with TRBD1. Trimming cost V 2 bases and J 6 bases; bases outside gene matches: 2. CDR3 length: 15 residues. Germline V gives CDR1 MNHNS, CDR2 SASEGT. CDR3 sequence reads: CASSERDRGLNEQFF. CDR3 DNA sequence: TGTGCCAGCAGTGAACGGGACAGGGGGCTCAATGAGCAGTTCTTC.

The genes are TRBV19 and TRBJ1-2; TRBD1 might be the D (5 bases). The CDR3 totals 13 residues. The V end was cut by 5 bases, the J end by 6 bases, with 13 bases between. Germline V gene sequence: CDR1 LNHDA, CDR2 SQIVND (reference sequence). The CDR3 region is CASSSVAGDGYTF. The CDR3, as DNA: TGTGCCAGTAGTTCCGTAGCGGGGGATGGCTACACCTTC. Full variable domain (remainder filled in from reference TRBV19 and TRBJ1-2): DGGITQSPKYLFRKEGQNVTLSCEQNLNHDAMYWYRQDPGQGLRLIYYSQIVNDFQKGDIAEGYSVSREKKESFPLTVTSAQKNPTAFYLCASSSVAGDGYTFGSGTRLTVV.

This chain joins TRBV19 and TRBJ1-2, with 8 bases that match TRBD1. Looked up from germline, CDR1 is LNHDA and CDR2 is SQIVND (reference sequence). The CDR3 is 13 residues long. The trim removed 9 bases at V and 8 bases at J, leaving 11 bases unmatched. CDR3 coding DNA: TGTGCCAGCCAACCGGACAGGGCCGGCGGCTACACCTTC. Residues: CASQPDRAGGYTF.

This rearrangement joins TRBV7-9 to TRBJ2-3; D gene ambiguous. The V end was cut by 1 base, the J end by 4 bases, with 6 bases between. Looked up from germline, CDR1 is SEHNR and CDR2 is FQNEAQ (reference sequence). The CDR3 consists of 13 residues. CDR3: CASSLETADTQYF. CDR3 DNA sequence: TGTGCCAGCAGCTTAGAGACTGCAGATACGCAGTATTTT.

The chain employs TRBV10-3 and TRBJ2-7; 9 bases fit TRBD1. After removal of 5 bases from V and 11 bases from J, the junction contained 7 bases not matched to a gene. This CDR3 has 12 amino acids. Germline-derived CDR1 and CDR2 are ENHRY and SYGVKD. CDR3 sequence reads: CAISLDRGFKYF. Written as DNA, the CDR3 is TGTGCCATCAGTTTGGACAGGGGATTTAAGTACTTC.

V usage is TRBV28 and J usage is TRBJ1-1; 8 nucleotides line up with TRBD1. This CDR3 has 14 amino acids. The J segment lost 4 bases and the V segment lost 5 bases, leaving 6 bases of the junction unmatched. CDR1 is MDHEN, CDR2 SYDVKM, per germline. The CDR3 region is CASSPGQATTEAFF. The CDR3 DNA follows: TGTGCCAGCAGTCCGGGACAGGCGACCACTGAAGCTTTCTTT. Full variable domain (outside the CDR3, taken from reference TRBV28 and TRBJ1-1): DVKVTQSSRYLVKRTGEKVFLECVQDMDHENMFWYRQDPGLGLRLIYFSYDVKMKEKGDIPEGYSVSREKKERFSLILESASTNQTSMYLCASSPGQATTEAFFGQGTRLTVV.

V gene TRBV5-1 combines with J gene TRBJ2-5; the match to TRBD1 covers 7 bases. In germline, CDR1 is SGHRS, CDR2 YFSETQ. J was trimmed by 5 bases and V by 1 base; bases with no gene match: 5. The CDR3 is made up of 14 amino acids. In DNA form, the CDR3 reads TGCGCCAGCAGCTTGCGACAGGGCTTGGAGACCCAGTACTTC. Amino acid sequence: CASSLRQGLETQYF. The variable domain in full, completed from reference TRBV5-1 and TRBJ2-5, reads KAGVTQTPRYLIKTRGQQVTLSCSPISGHRSVSWYQQTPGQGLQFLFEYFSETQRNKGNFPGRFSGRQFSNSRSEMNVSTLELGDSALYLCASSLRQGLETQYFGPGTRLLVL.

The rearrangement joins TRBV4-1 to TRBJ1-2; 12 nucleotides align to TRBD1. CDR3 length: 15 residues. CDR1 is MGHRA, CDR2 YSYEKL, per germline. V lost 4 bases to trimming and J lost 7 bases; unmatched junction nucleotides: 7. The chain's CDR3 is CASSPVGTGGRGYTF. The CDR3 DNA follows: TGCGCCAGCAGCCCAGTCGGGACAGGGGGCCGTGGCTACACCTTC.

The chain combines TRBV19 with TRBJ2-5; TRBD2 might be the D (5 bases). In germline, CDR1 is LNHDA, CDR2 SQIVND (reference sequence). The CDR3 is 15 amino acids. Trimming shortened V by 5 bases and J by 1 base, and 14 bases separated the two germline ends. CDR3 DNA: TGTGCCAGTAGTTCCCCGGCGAGGGCCCAAGAGACCCAGTACTTC. This sequence encodes CASSSPARAQETQYF.

This clone appeared once. The rearrangement joins TRBV5-8 to TRBJ2-5, with TRBD1 matching over 10 bases. The CDR3 has 14 amino acids. V lost 6 bases, J lost 3 bases, and 5 bases stayed unmatched. Germline V gene data show CDR1 as SGHTS and CDR2 as YDEGEE. The CDR3 loop is CASTKGQGEETQYF. The CDR3 DNA reads TGTGCCAGCACAAAAGGACAGGGGGAAGAGACCCAGTACTTC.

The J gene is TRBJ1-1, the V gene TRBV5-1, with D hard to call. Deletions cut 0 bases from V and 8 bases from J, with 14 bases between. The CDR3 extends over 14 amino acids. From germline, CDR1 is SGHRS and CDR2 YFSETQ. The CDR3 is CASSLAAWSDEAFF. The CDR3 DNA reads TGCGCCAGCAGCTTGGCCGCGTGGAGTGACGAAGCTTTCTTT.

The chain carries TRBV7-3 and TRBJ2-3; no firm D call. The V and J ends lost 5 bases and 2 bases respectively, with 14 bases between them. The CDR3 sequence is 15 residues long. CDR1 is SGHTA and CDR2 is FQGTGA in the germline V gene. The CDR3 region is CASSPVGSPTDTQYF. The CDR3 DNA reads TGTGCCAGCAGCCCGGTGGGGTCCCCCACAGATACGCAGTATTTT.

About this clone: The junction departs from germline at one end; a sequencing error may be responsible. J is TRBJ1-1 and V is TRBV6-1, with 10 positions matching TRBD1. This CDR3 spans 16 amino acids. Looked up from germline, CDR1 is MNHNS and CDR2 is SASEGT. The CDR3 here is CAGSETTGTGETEAFF. The CDR3 coding sequence is TGTGCCGGCAGTGAAACGACCGGGACAGGGGAGACTGAAGCTTTCTTT.

V and J are TRBV6-4 and TRBJ1-2; D perhaps matches TRBD1 (5 bases). V lost 6 bases to trimming and J lost 8 bases, with 22 bases between them. This CDR3 has 15 residues. The germline V gene encodes CDR1 MRHNA and CDR2 SNTAGT. This chain's CDR3 is CASRPRLQGPGGYTF. The CDR3 DNA sequence: TGTGCCAGCAGACCCCGACTCCAGGGTCCGGGGGGCTACACCTTC.

This chain links TRBV29-1 with TRBJ1-2, with 8 bases matching TRBD1. Germline loops: CDR1 SQVTM, CDR2 ANQGSEA. Losses at the gene ends were 7 bases for V and 4 bases for J; bases not matched to a gene: 5. This CDR3 comprises 12 residues. Here the CDR3 reads CSAEQGAYGYTF. The CDR3 nucleotides read TGCAGCGCCGAGCAGGGGGCCTATGGCTACACCTTC.

This sequence joins TRBV9 and TRBJ2-1; 10 bases line up with TRBD2. The CDR3 totals 18 residues. J lost 4 bases, V lost 1 base, and 11 bases had no gene match. CDR1 SGDLS and CDR2 YYNGEE come from the germline V gene. The CDR3 coding sequence is TGTGCCAGCAGCGTATATGATAGCGGGGGGCCACCATACAATGAGCAGTTCTTC. This encodes CASSVYDSGGPPYNEQFF.

The chain couples TRBV6-2 or TRBV6-3 to TRBJ1-1; D may be TRBD1 (5 bases). CDR3 size: 14 residues. V was pared by 4 bases and J by 2 bases, with 11 bases between. CDR1 is MNHEY and CDR2 is SVGEGT in the germline V gene. The CDR3 DNA follows: TGTGCCAGCAGTTTCCGGGACGGCAACACTGAAGCTTTCTTT. The encoded protein is CASSFRDGNTEAFF.

The genes are TRBV15 and TRBJ1-3; maybe TRBD1 (5 bases). The CDR3 is 16 residues long. V lost 0 bases to trimming and J lost 0 bases, with 9 bases between them. Per germline, CDR1 LNHNV and CDR2 YYDKDF (reference sequence). This CDR3 is CATSRDVDSSGNTIYF. The CDR3 nucleotides are TGTGCCACCAGCAGAGATGTTGACAGCTCTGGAAACACCATATATTTT.

The gene calls are TRBV9 and TRBJ1-2, with TRBD1 matching over 9 bases. V lost 3 bases to trimming and J lost 5 bases; unmatched junction nucleotides: 8. Germline V gene lookup returns CDR1 SGDLS and CDR2 YYNGEE. This CDR3 contains 15 residues. The DNA of the CDR3 is TGTGCCAGCAGCGCAGACAGGGGGGATCTTTATGGCTACACCTTC. Encoded protein: CASSADRGDLYGYTF.